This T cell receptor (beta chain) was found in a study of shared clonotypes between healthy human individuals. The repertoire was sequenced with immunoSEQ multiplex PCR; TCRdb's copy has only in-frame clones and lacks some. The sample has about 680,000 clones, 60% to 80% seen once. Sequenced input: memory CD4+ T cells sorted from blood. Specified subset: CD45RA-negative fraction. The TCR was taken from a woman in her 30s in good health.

The CDR3 is CAWSPHRGRNSPLHF. CDR3 in DNA: TGTGCCTGGAGCCCTCACAGGGGGCGAAATTCACCCCTCCACTTT. The chain joins TRBV30 to TRBJ1-6, with 9 bases aligning to TRBD1. CDR3 length: 15 amino acids. Germline V lookup: CDR1 GTSNPN, CDR2 SVGIG (reference sequence). V was clipped by 3 bases and J by 7 bases; unmatched bases: 7.